This T cell receptor beta chain was sequenced for a study of cytomegalovirus exposure and HLA in healthy donors. CDR1 and CDR2 (germline): MNHEY, SVGAGI. The CDR3 sequence is 13 residues long. The V and J ends lost 5 bases and 4 bases respectively, with 11 bases between them. The donors were healthy bone marrow donors. Study-level results: Immune exposure information available was restricted to CMV serostatus.

To note about this clone: The antigen remains unidentified.

PCR amplification relied on 60 Vbeta primers (plus 13 Jbeta primers). This table comes from immunoSEQ multiplex PCR, and its TCRdb copy is limited to in-frame clones, with some not included. The sample lists roughly 140,000 clones, around 82% occurring once. Sequencing was done on a sample of PBMCs. The V and J genes are TRBV6-5 and TRBJ1-2; TRBD1 is a possible D gene (6 bases). This TCR came from a female donor in good health and CMV-seronegative. CDR3 nucleotide sequence: TGTGCCAGCAGTCCGGACAGCTTCTATGGCTACACCTTC. This translates into CASSPDSFYGYTF.